The 18 T cell receptor beta chains listed next were all sequenced from one sample in a study of CD8 T cells in ankylosing spondylitis. MiXCR was run by TCRdb on the 5' RACE reads, yielding one entry per CDR3 protein. The sample carries some 46,000 distinct CDR3 sequences, around 10% recorded once. The sample was blood, either unsorted or a sorted T cell fraction (not recorded which). These receptors came from a male donor with ankylosing spondylitis or in good health (not recorded which).

The rearrangement uses TRBV7-2 and TRBJ1-5; 9 bases fit TRBD1. Germline loops: CDR1 SGHTA, CDR2 FQGNSA. The CDR3 is made up of 15 amino acids. Unmatched junction bases numbered 4, after V lost 1 base and J lost 6 bases. The DNA for the CDR3 is TGTGCCAGCAGCTTAGGGACAGGGGTGAGTCAGCCCCAGCATTTT. The encoded protein is CASSLGTGVSQPQHF.

This clonotype was seen only a few times. This rearrangement joins TRBV11-2 to TRBJ2-2; D perhaps matches TRBD1 (7 bases). Germline V CDR1 and CDR2: SGHAT, FQNNGV. The length of the CDR3 is 18 residues. Trimming took off 1 base at V and 4 bases at J, with 19 bases between the two ends. The CDR3 loop reads CASSLGSRGAAGTGELFF. CDR3 bases: TGTGCCAGCAGCTTAGGGTCCAGGGGGGCTGCGGGCACCGGGGAGCTGTTTTTT.

J is TRBJ2-1 and V is TRBV14; D possibly corresponds to TRBD1 (7 bases). Between the trimmed V and J ends, which lost 0 bases and 4 bases, there was a span of 16 bases. The CDR3 extends over 17 amino acids. Per germline, CDR1 SGHDN and CDR2 FVKESK. As DNA, the CDR3 is TGTGCCAGCAGCCAAGATCGGTGGCAGGGGGGATACAATGAGCAGTTCTTC. This translates into CASSQDRWQGGYNEQFF.

Ten or more counts support this clonotype. This chain joins TRBV20-1 and TRBJ2-3; 15 bases match TRBD2. V dropped 6 bases and J dropped 4; count of bases not matched to a gene: 5. This CDR3 is built from 15 residues. CDR1 DFQATT and CDR2 SNEGSKA come from the germline V gene (reference sequence). The CDR3 protein is CSASRTSGGADTQYF. Written as DNA, the CDR3 is TGCAGTGCCTCCCGGACTAGCGGGGGGGCAGATACGCAGTATTTT.

The chain recombines TRBV6-4 with TRBJ1-6; maybe TRBD1 (6 bases). CDR3 length equals 14 residues. V gave up 6 bases and J gave up 7 bases, with 13 bases separating them. Germline V gene sequence: CDR1 MRHNA, CDR2 SNTAGT. CDR3 loop: CASSRQETNSPLHF. CDR3 coding DNA: TGTGCCAGCAGCCGACAGGAGACCAATTCACCCCTCCACTTT.

This clonotype was found many times. V gene TRBV10-3 combines with J gene TRBJ2-7, with TRBD1 identical over 9 bases. This CDR3 spans 14 amino acids. J lost 4 bases, V lost 4 bases, and 5 bases had no gene match. Germline V gives CDR1 ENHRY, CDR2 SYGVKD. CDR3 region: CAISGGDREYEQYF. Here the CDR3 DNA reads TGTGCCATCAGTGGGGGGGACAGGGAATACGAGCAGTACTTC.

As regards this clonotype: Since a much larger clone is just one base distant, this may be a read error. The gene calls are TRBV5-1 and TRBJ2-7; D perhaps matches TRBD2 (7 bases). The germline V gene encodes CDR1 SGHRS and CDR2 YFSETQ. The ends were cut back, 0 bases at V and 6 bases at J, with 16 bases in the middle. This CDR3 contains 15 residues. Here the CDR3 reads CASSLEVVGGLEQYF. CDR3 nucleotide sequence: TGCGCCAGCAGCTTGGAGGTAGTGGGGGGGCTCGAGCAGTACTTC.

The gene calls are TRBV2 and TRBJ2-2, with 8 bases identical to TRBD2. The CDR3 spans 15 residues. The germline gives CDR1 SNHLY, CDR2 FYNNEI. V gave up 7 bases and J gave up 3 bases; unmatched junction bases: 7. CDR3 nucleotide sequence: TGTGCCAGCAAGGCGCTAGCGGGCCACACCGGGGAGCTGTTTTTT. Its translation is CASKALAGHTGELFF. The variable domain in full, with the rest retrieved from reference TRBV2 and TRBJ2-2, is EPEVTQTPSHQVTQMGQEVILRCVPISNHLYFYWYRQILGQKVEFLVSFYNNEISEKSEIFDDQFSVERPDGSNFTLKIRSTKLEDSAMYFCASKALAGHTGELFFGEGSRLTVL.

This chain uses TRBV5-1 with TRBJ1-2; 7 bases match TRBD1. Germline V gene lookup returns CDR1 SGHRS and CDR2 YFSETQ. V was pared by 3 bases and J by 3 bases, with 8 bases of the junction left unmatched. The CDR3 is 15 residues long. The CDR3 is CASSSNAGTDYGYTF. CDR3 in DNA: TGCGCCAGCAGCTCAAACGCCGGGACAGACTATGGCTACACCTTC.

There are many counts of this clonotype. The J gene is TRBJ2-5, the V gene TRBV2; tentatively, D is TRBD2 (6 bases). Per the germline V gene, CDR1 is SNHLY and CDR2 is FYNNEI. V lost 1 base, J lost 6 bases, and 27 bases lay in between. The length of the CDR3 is 19 residues. The CDR3 is CASSEGGLAQRTHLKTQYF. Written as DNA, the CDR3 is TGTGCCAGCAGTGAAGGGGGTCTAGCGCAAAGGACCCATCTGAAGACCCAGTACTTC.

This clonotype was counted many times. This chain connects TRBV5-1 to TRBJ2-2; 9 nucleotides match TRBD1. This CDR3 region has 16 residues. With 4 bases clipped from V and 5 bases from J, the junction kept 9 bases outside the gene matches. Germline CDR1 SGHRS, CDR2 YFSETQ. CDR3 loop: CASSQQGARETGELFF. In DNA, the CDR3 is TGCGCCAGCAGCCAACAGGGGGCTCGGGAAACCGGGGAGCTGTTTTTT.

This clonotype has a handful of counts. The genes are TRBV18 and TRBJ1-1; tentatively, D is TRBD1 (5 bases). Looked up from germline, CDR1 is KGHSH and CDR2 is LQKENI. The V end was cut by 0 bases, the J end by 6 bases, with 8 bases between. The CDR3 is 13 residues long. The CDR3 coding sequence is TGTGCCAGCTCACCACCAGGGGTGGCTGAAGCTTTCTTT. Its translation: CASSPPGVAEAFF.

This clonotype was counted at least ten times. The CDR3 region has the DNA TGTGCCAGCAGCTTAATAAGAGGAGGAGAAGCTTTCTTT. Amino acid sequence: CASSLIRGGEAFF. The V call is TRBV11-1, the J call TRBJ1-1; D uncertain. Germline V gene lookup returns CDR1 SGHAT and CDR2 FQDESV (reference sequence). This CDR3 contains 13 residues. V shed 2 bases and J shed 8 bases, with 12 bases lying between them.

This clonotype qualifies as medium-sized. This chain uses TRBV6-1 with TRBJ1-5; D ambiguous. Trimming left V 5 bases short and J 0 bases short, with 8 bases between. The CDR3 is 14 amino acids. Per the germline V gene, CDR1 is MNHNS and CDR2 is SASEGT. In DNA, the CDR3 is TGTGCCAGCAGTATCACCGGTAGCAATCAGCCCCAGCATTTT. Translated: CASSITGSNQPQHF.

The sample holds many counts of this clonotype. The chain recombines TRBV6-1 with TRBJ2-7; 7 positions match TRBD1. Looked up from germline, CDR1 is MNHNS and CDR2 is SASEGT. V dropped 6 bases and J dropped 0; count of bases not matched to a gene: 8. The CDR3 spans 15 residues. This chain's CDR3 is CASRVDRAISYEQYF. The CDR3 bases are TGTGCCAGCAGAGTAGACAGGGCGATCTCCTACGAGCAGTACTTC.

Many counts were recorded for this clonotype. The V and J genes are TRBV5-1 and TRBJ1-2; TRBD1 agrees at 7 bases. In germline, CDR1 is SGHRS, CDR2 YFSETQ. This CDR3 has 15 amino acids. V dropped 0 bases and J dropped 5; count of bases not matched to a gene: 7. CDR3 residues: CASSLVAGGEYGYTF. CDR3 nucleotide sequence: TGCGCCAGCAGCTTGGTGGCAGGGGGAGAATATGGCTACACCTTC.

This clonotype was detected many times. The chain carries TRBV12-3 or TRBV12-4 and TRBJ1-6; D is undetermined. The CDR3 sequence is 15 residues long. V lost 5 bases to trimming and J lost 7 bases, with 15 bases between them. CDR3 in DNA: TGTGCCAGCAGTCCCCAGGCAGGCCTGAATTCACCCCTCCACTTT. Its protein product is CASSPQAGLNSPLHF.

In its sample, this clonotype was seen many times. This chain uses TRBV3-1 with TRBJ1-1; D is uncertain. Deletions cut 4 bases from V and 1 base from J, with 7 bases between. CDR1 and CDR2 (germline): LGHDT, YNNKEL (reference sequence). The CDR3 contains 13 residues. The CDR3 DNA sequence: TGTGCCAGCAGCCTCTATGGGAACACTGAAGCTTTCTTT. It specifies CASSLYGNTEAFF.